The 27 T cell receptor beta chains below were found in one sample sequenced in a study of T cell responses to AZD1222 COVID-19 vaccine. The protocol was immunoSEQ multiplex PCR, while the TCRdb copy is restricted to in-frame clones and leaves out a portion. Of tens of thousands of clones listed, roughly 90% are singletons. The sample consisted of peripheral blood, taken on day 0 of AZD1222 vaccination. Receptor source: an adult in good health.

This clone turned up a few times. This chain uses TRBV19 with TRBJ1-2; D is unresolved. Per the germline V gene, CDR1 is LNHDA and CDR2 is SQIVND (reference sequence). The V end was cut by 1 base, the J end by 5 bases, with 8 bases between. This CDR3 has 13 amino acids. The CDR3 DNA reads TGTGCCAGTAGTATAGTGGGCAGATATGGCTACACCTTC. Amino acid sequence: CASSIVGRYGYTF. Full variable domain (rest looked up from reference TRBV19 and TRBJ1-2): DGGITQSPKYLFRKEGQNVTLSCEQNLNHDAMYWYRQDPGQGLRLIYYSQIVNDFQKGDIAEGYSVSREKKESFPLTVTSAQKNPTAFYLCASSIVGRYGYTFGSGTRLTVV.

This sequence joins TRBV7-3 and TRBJ1-3, with 8 bases lining up with TRBD1. CDR1 and CDR2 from the germline V gene are SGHTA and FQGTGA. The CDR3 consists of 15 residues. V shed 5 bases and J 0 bases; nucleotides not matched to a gene: 3. The DNA for the CDR3 is TGTGCCAGCAGCCCCGGGACAGGCTCTGGAAACACCATATATTTT. It specifies CASSPGTGSGNTIYF.

The chain employs TRBV7-5 and TRBJ1-6. TRBV7-5 is designated a pseudogene. The CDR3 consists of 15 residues. CDR3 in amino acids: CASSLRVTPNSPLHF. The DNA for the CDR3 is TGTGCCAGTTCGTTAAGGGTGACCCCAAATTCACCCCTCCACTTT.

This rearrangement joins TRBV5-4 to TRBJ2-1; 10 bases align to TRBD2. This CDR3 comprises 16 residues. Per the germline V gene, CDR1 is SGHNT and CDR2 is YYREEE (reference sequence). Trimming cost V 0 bases and J 3 bases; bases outside gene matches: 3. The CDR3: CASSLGQRGGYNEQFF. The DNA for the CDR3 is TGTGCCAGCAGCTTGGGCCAGCGGGGGGGCTACAATGAGCAGTTCTTC.

The genes are TRBV21-1 and TRBJ2-6. TRBV21-1 represents a pseudogene. This CDR3 region has 15 residues. The CDR3 reads CASGGSVSGANVLTF. CDR3 nucleotides: TGTGCCAGCGGGGGATCGGTCTCTGGGGCCAACGTCCTGACTTTC.

The chain employs TRBV18 and TRBJ1-5, with 8 bases aligning to TRBD1. CDR1 and CDR2 (germline): KGHSH, LQKENI. CDR3 length equals 15 residues. J gave up 5 bases and V 5 bases, and 8 bases lay outside the gene matches. CDR3 in amino acids: CASSATGGRDQPQHF. In DNA, the CDR3 is TGTGCCAGCTCAGCAACAGGGGGAAGAGATCAGCCCCAGCATTTT.

J is TRBJ1-1 and V is TRBV5-1, with D perhaps TRBD1 (6 bases). This CDR3 spans 15 amino acids. V lost 0 bases and J 4 bases, leaving 13 bases between the germline ends. CDR1 is SGHRS and CDR2 is YFSETQ in the germline V gene. In DNA, the CDR3 is TGCGCCAGCAGCTTGGTTGGGGGCGCGGGCACTGAAGCTTTCTTT. Translated: CASSLVGGAGTEAFF.

This chain connects TRBV5-1 to TRBJ1-4; tentative D call: TRBD1 (5 bases). CDR1 is SGHRS and CDR2 is YFSETQ in the germline V gene. CDR3 length equals 13 residues. The ends were cut back, 5 bases at V and 8 bases at J, with 13 bases in the middle. CDR3 protein: CASRDNAEEKLFF. The CDR3 DNA reads as TGCGCCAGCAGGGACAACGCCGAGGAAAAACTGTTTTTT.

The gene calls are TRBV18 and TRBJ2-7; D is unclear. CDR1 is KGHSH, CDR2 LQKENI, per germline. The CDR3 is 13 residues long. The V end was cut by 3 bases, the J end by 5 bases, with 11 bases between. The CDR3, as DNA: TGTGCCAGCTCACCTGTCCTGACCCACGAGCAGTACTTC. Amino acid sequence: CASSPVLTHEQYF.

The CDR3 protein is CASSLTGGFGANVLTF. The CDR3 nucleotides are TGTGCCAGCAGCTTGACAGGGGGCTTTGGGGCCAACGTCCTGACTTTC. The chain combines TRBV5-6 with TRBJ2-6; TRBD1 matches 9 bases. Trimming at V came to 1 base and at J to 3 bases, leaving 2 bases not matched to a gene. Per germline, CDR1 SGHDT and CDR2 YYEEEE. The CDR3 loop spans 16 amino acids.

The rearrangement joins TRBV9 to TRBJ1-2; no firm D call. The CDR3 loop spans 13 amino acids. V was cut by 4 bases and J by 2 bases, with 9 bases left in between. The germline CDR1 and CDR2 sequences are SGDLS and YYNGEE. CDR3 sequence (DNA): TGTGCCAGCAGCCCTCGATCAAACTATGGCTACACCTTC. Its translation is CASSPRSNYGYTF.

This clone was found a few times. This rearrangement joins TRBV2 to TRBJ1-5, with D possibly TRBD1 on 6 matching bases. The CDR3 is 13 residues long. CDR1 is SNHLY and CDR2 is FYNNEI in the germline V gene. The V and J ends lost 1 base and 7 bases respectively, with 8 bases between them. CDR3 amino acids: CASSEVDRQPQHF. The CDR3 bases are TGTGCCAGCAGTGAAGTCGACAGGCAGCCCCAGCATTTT.

The rearrangement links TRBV7-2 to TRBJ1-2; unclear D gene. This CDR3 contains 14 residues. V gave up 8 bases and J gave up 2 bases, with 15 bases separating them. Germline-derived CDR1 and CDR2 are SGHTA and FQGNSA. The CDR3 loop reads CASARLQFNYGYTF. The CDR3 DNA sequence: TGTGCCAGCGCCCGGCTTCAGTTCAACTATGGCTACACCTTC.

The rearrangement joins TRBV5-1 to TRBJ2-2; D possibly matches TRBD1 or TRBD2 (6 bases each). The germline V gene has CDR1 SGHRS and CDR2 YFSETQ. Trimming stripped 2 bases from V and 5 bases from J, with 10 bases between. The CDR3 consists of 14 residues. DNA of the CDR3: TGCGCCAGCAGCTTTGGGGGGCCGACCGGGGAGCTGTTTTTT. It codes for CASSFGGPTGELFF.

This sequence joins TRBV12-3 or TRBV12-4 and TRBJ2-7; D may be TRBD1 or TRBD2 (5 bases each). This CDR3 has 12 amino acids. The V and J ends lost 9 bases and 6 bases respectively, with 15 bases between them. The CDR3, as DNA: TGTGCCAGTGGGGACCCCGCCGGCGAGCAGTACTTC. Its protein product is CASGDPAGEQYF.

The rearrangement uses TRBV9 and TRBJ1-2; the D is unclear. The germline gives CDR1 SGDLS, CDR2 YYNGEE. V gave up 4 bases and J gave up 0 bases, with 13 bases separating them. This CDR3 spans 15 amino acids. The CDR3 loop reads CASSPHGESNYGYTF. In DNA form, the CDR3 reads TGTGCCAGCAGCCCCCACGGTGAGTCTAACTATGGCTACACCTTC.

The chain carries TRBV4-1 and TRBJ1-5, with D hard to call. CDR1 is MGHRA, CDR2 YSYEKL, per germline. V lost 0 bases, J lost 0 bases, and 6 bases lay in between. CDR3 length: 15 residues. In DNA form, the CDR3 reads TGCGCCAGCAGCCAAGAAGCGTATAGCAATCAGCCCCAGCATTTT. Amino acid sequence: CASSQEAYSNQPQHF.

The chain links TRBV11-1 to TRBJ1-4; D gene unclear. CDR3 length: 16 residues. V dropped 5 bases and J dropped 3 bases, with 16 bases sitting between them. Germline lookup yields CDR1 SGHAT and CDR2 FQDESV (reference sequence). CDR3 coding DNA: TGTGCCAGCAGCCCGCGAGGAGGGTCAGCTAATGAAAAACTGTTTTTT. Translating it yields CASSPRGGSANEKLFF.

The rearrangement joins TRBV7-2 to TRBJ2-3, with 8 bases identical to TRBD1. CDR3 length equals 16 residues. The germline V gene encodes CDR1 SGHTA and CDR2 FQGNSA. Trimming at V came to 5 bases and at J to 4 bases, leaving 11 bases not matched to a gene. DNA of the CDR3: TGTGCCAGCAGCCCACGACAGGGGTTCACGTCAGATACGCAGTATTTT. Amino acids: CASSPRQGFTSDTQYF.

The V and J genes are TRBV5-6 and TRBJ1-5, with TRBD1 identical over 11 bases. Per the germline V gene, CDR1 is SGHDT and CDR2 is YYEEEE. The CDR3 spans 15 residues. After removal of 0 bases from V and 6 bases from J, the junction contained 2 bases not matched to a gene. CDR3 in amino acids: CASSLGTGGGQPQHF. As DNA, the CDR3 is TGTGCCAGCAGCTTGGGGACAGGGGGCGGTCAGCCCCAGCATTTT.

The V call is TRBV9, the J call TRBJ2-1; TRBD2 matches at 8 bases. The trim removed 0 bases at V and 3 bases at J, leaving 5 bases unmatched. CDR1 is SGDLS, CDR2 YYNGEE, per germline. The CDR3 runs to 16 residues. CDR3 coding DNA: TGTGCCAGCAGCGTAGGGGGGACTAGTATCTACAATGAGCAGTTCTTC. Translating it yields CASSVGGTSIYNEQFF.

The chain is built from TRBV5-8 and TRBJ2-6, with a weak D call TRBD2 (5 bases). This CDR3 contains 16 residues. Germline V lookup: CDR1 SGHTS, CDR2 YDEGEE. The V gene lost 0 bases and the J gene lost 2 bases, with 9 bases spanning the gap. CDR3: CASSLGKRAGANVLTF. DNA for the CDR3: TGTGCCAGCAGCTTGGGAAAGAGGGCTGGGGCCAACGTCCTGACTTTC.

This clone was counted between two and nine times. The chain carries TRBV5-1 and TRBJ2-1; the D is unclear. The CDR3 is 13 residues long. V was pared by 3 bases and J by 9 bases, with 13 bases between. Germline V gives CDR1 SGHRS, CDR2 YFSETQ. The CDR3 sequence: CASSSSPPGEQFF. As DNA, the CDR3 is TGCGCCAGCAGCTCGAGTCCCCCCGGTGAGCAGTTCTTC.

The V and J genes are TRBV11-2 and TRBJ1-4; D may be TRBD1 (5 bases). This CDR3 spans 12 amino acids. CDR1 SGHAT and CDR2 FQNNGV come from the germline V gene. Trimming cost V 5 bases and J 10 bases, with 11 bases left between them. The DNA of the CDR3 is TGTGCCAGCAGCCGGGGGGGAGGAAAACTGTTTTTT. It is translated as CASSRGGGKLFF.

CDR3 region: CASRRQGAPFSGELFF. The CDR3 DNA reads TGTGCCAGCAGGAGACAGGGGGCGCCATTTTCCGGGGAGCTGTTTTTT. The V gene is TRBV5-4, the J gene TRBJ2-2, with TRBD1 matching 10 bases. Germline CDR1 SGHNT, CDR2 YYREEE (reference sequence). V gave up 5 bases and J gave up 6 bases; unmatched junction bases: 10. The CDR3 has 16 residues.

CDR3 region: CASSVGGTSFDEQFF. The DNA of the CDR3 is TGTGCCAGCAGCGTAGGCGGGACTAGTTTTGATGAGCAGTTCTTC. V is TRBV9 and J is TRBJ2-1; 8 bases are a match to TRBD2. V lost 0 bases to trimming and J lost 8 bases; unmatched junction nucleotides: 7. Germline CDR1 reads SGDLS; CDR2 reads YYNGEE. CDR3 length equals 15 residues.

The rearrangement joins TRBV11-2 to TRBJ2-3; TRBD1 aligns across 7 bases. The V segment lost 5 bases and the J segment 4 bases; nucleotides outside the gene matches: 9. The CDR3 loop spans 15 amino acids. Germline loops: CDR1 SGHAT, CDR2 FQNNGV. The CDR3 sequence is CASSQRTGMADTQYF. The CDR3 DNA follows: TGTGCCAGCAGCCAAAGGACAGGTATGGCAGATACGCAGTATTTT. Full variable domain (rest looked up from reference TRBV11-2 and TRBJ2-3): EAGVAQSPRYKIIEKRQSVAFWCNPISGHATLYWYQQILGQGPKLLIQFQNNGVVDDSQLPKDRFSAERLKGVDSTLKIQPAKLEDSAVYLCASSQRTGMADTQYFGPGTRLTVL.